A single sample is the source of the 4 T cell receptor beta chains below, sequenced in a study of T cells in Graves' hyperthyroidism and ophthalmopathy. What was amplified from RNA transcripts were TCR beta CDR3 regions. First-round RT-PCR targeting the TCR CDR3 was performed with the HTBI primer set. TCRdb used MiXCR to reprocess the multiplex PCR reads, holding one entry per CDR3 protein. The sample consists of about 380,000 distinct CDR3 sequences, 13% of them appearing once. The sample was blood. The receptors derive from a man aged 25-45 years with Graves' hyperthyroidism that later progressed to Graves' ophthalmopathy.

This clonotype was detected ten times or more. The chain is built from TRBV7-9 and TRBJ2-3, with 12 bases lining up with TRBD1. Trimming cost V 4 bases and J 4 bases; bases outside gene matches: 6. This CDR3 has 16 amino acids. Germline-derived CDR1 and CDR2 are SEHNR and FQNEAQ (reference sequence). In DNA form, the CDR3 reads TGTGCCAGCAGCTCCCGGGACAGGGGGCCCGCAGATACGCAGTATTTT. It is translated as CASSSRDRGPADTQYF.

This clonotype came up a few times. The chain links TRBV3-1 to TRBJ2-2; tentatively, D is TRBD1 (7 bases). CDR1 and CDR2 (germline): LGHDT, YNNKEL (reference sequence). The length of the CDR3 is 14 residues. V lost 4 bases and J 4 bases, leaving 10 bases between the germline ends. CDR3 DNA: TGTGCCAGCAGCCGCGGGACAGTCACCGGGGAGCTGTTTTTT. Encoded protein: CASSRGTVTGELFF.

This clonotype was seen many times. The chain has TRBV6-2 or TRBV6-3 and TRBJ1-2, with D perhaps matching TRBD1 (6 bases). Trimming took 5 bases from V and 6 from J, leaving 16 bases between them. In germline, CDR1 is MNHEY, CDR2 SVGEGT. The CDR3 runs 14 residues. The CDR3 bases are TGTGCCAGCAGTATCCAGGGGAATCGGGATGGCTACACCTTC. Protein product: CASSIQGNRDGYTF.

The CDR3 coding sequence is TGTGCCATCAGTTCCGGAACCCAATCTAATACGCAGTATTTT. It codes for CAISSGTQSNTQYF. The chain carries TRBV10-3 and TRBJ2-3; D is unclear. The CDR3 sequence is 14 residues long. CDR1 and CDR2 from the germline V gene are ENHRY and SYGVKD. With 5 bases removed from V and 7 bases from J, the gap between germline ends came to 16 bases.